One sample yielded the 23 T cell receptor beta chains listed below, sequenced in a study of cytomegalovirus exposure and HLA in healthy donors. PCR primers comprised 60 Vbeta and 13 Jbeta primers. TCRdb's table, derived via immunoSEQ multiplex PCR, lists solely in-frame clones and lacks some. The sample shows about 160,000 clones, roughly 79% of them seen only once. The specimen sequenced was PBMCs. These receptor sequences come from a woman aged 50 to 60 in good health and CMV-seropositive.

The chain recombines TRBV7-2 with TRBJ1-1, with 7 positions matching TRBD1. This CDR3 has 14 amino acids. Germline V gene lookup returns CDR1 SGHTA and CDR2 FQGNSA. V lost 4 bases, J lost 3 bases, and 5 bases stayed unmatched. As DNA, the CDR3 is TGTGCCAGCAGCTCCGGGACAGCATACACTGAAGCTTTCTTT. It specifies CASSSGTAYTEAFF.

A few counts support this clone. This chain joins TRBV28 and TRBJ2-7, with D unresolved. This CDR3 is built from 11 residues. Trimming cost V 6 bases and J 4 bases, with 7 bases left between them. Germline CDR1 is MDHEN and CDR2 is SYDVKM. The CDR3 sequence is CASSPRYEQYF. The CDR3 coding sequence is TGTGCCAGCAGCCCCAGATACGAGCAGTACTTC. Full variable domain (remainder filled in from reference TRBV28 and TRBJ2-7): DVKVTQSSRYLVKRTGEKVFLECVQDMDHENMFWYRQDPGLGLRLIYFSYDVKMKEKGDIPEGYSVSREKKERFSLILESASTNQTSMYLCASSPRYEQYFGPGTRLTVT.

The chain carries TRBV19 and TRBJ1-5; TRBD1 is a possible D gene (5 bases). This CDR3 region has 16 residues. The ends were cut back, 5 bases at V and 4 bases at J, with 18 bases in the middle. Germline CDR1 LNHDA, CDR2 SQIVND (reference sequence). The CDR3 region has the DNA TGTGCCAGTAGTGTAGGGACGTCGCTAGCAAATCAGCCCCAGCATTTT. It codes for CASSVGTSLANQPQHF.

The V and J genes are TRBV19 and TRBJ1-2, with D perhaps matching TRBD1 (6 bases). The CDR3 loop spans 13 amino acids. Trimming took 1 base from V and 8 from J, leaving 11 bases between them. In germline, CDR1 is LNHDA, CDR2 SQIVND (reference sequence). This CDR3 is CASSIVPGDGYTF. CDR3 sequence (DNA): TGTGCCAGTAGTATAGTTCCAGGGGACGGCTACACCTTC. Variable domain in full (rest from reference TRBV19 and TRBJ1-2): DGGITQSPKYLFRKEGQNVTLSCEQNLNHDAMYWYRQDPGQGLRLIYYSQIVNDFQKGDIAEGYSVSREKKESFPLTVTSAQKNPTAFYLCASSIVPGDGYTFGSGTRLTVV.

The chain is built from TRBV28 and TRBJ1-1; D is possibly TRBD1 (5 bases). The V gene's germline CDR1 is MDHEN and CDR2 SYDVKM. The V end lost 8 bases, the J end lost 2 bases, and 12 bases lay between the germline ends. The CDR3 length is 13 residues. The CDR3 bases are TGTGCCAGCCATCAGGACATTAACACTGAAGCTTTCTTT. This encodes CASHQDINTEAFF.

In this sample, this clone turned up a few times. This chain links TRBV6-1 with TRBJ1-1; 7 bases fit TRBD1. Germline V CDR1 and CDR2: MNHNS, SASEGT. V lost 5 bases, J lost 3 bases, and 3 bases stayed unmatched. The CDR3 runs to 13 residues. The CDR3 nucleotides read TGTGCCAGCAGTACGGGACAGTACACTGAAGCTTTCTTT. Encoded protein: CASSTGQYTEAFF.

The genes are TRBV6-5 and TRBJ1-4; the D is unclear. Germline V lookup: CDR1 MNHEY, CDR2 SVGAGI. V was shortened by 7 bases and J by 8 bases, with 17 bases between the two germline ends. This CDR3 has 14 amino acids. The CDR3 spells CASKRSWRGEKLFF. The CDR3 coding sequence is TGTGCCAGCAAAAGATCGTGGAGAGGAGAAAAACTGTTTTTT.

The J gene is TRBJ2-5, the V gene TRBV11-2; the match to TRBD1 covers 10 bases. With 5 bases clipped from V and 7 bases from J, the junction kept 4 bases outside the gene matches. The CDR3 is 13 residues long. Germline V gene data show CDR1 as SGHAT and CDR2 as FQNNGV. The CDR3 region is CASSPGTGATQYF. CDR3 in DNA: TGTGCCAGCAGCCCCGGGACAGGGGCGACCCAGTACTTC.

The genes are TRBV6-5 and TRBJ1-4; maybe TRBD1 (6 bases). The CDR3 contains 16 residues. Germline CDR1 is MNHEY and CDR2 is SVGAGI. Trimming took 2 bases from V and 6 from J, leaving 16 bases between them. The CDR3 is CASSYNLGARDEKLFF. Written as DNA, the CDR3 is TGTGCCAGCAGTTACAACTTGGGGGCCCGGGATGAAAAACTGTTTTTT.

The chain uses TRBV20-1 and TRBJ1-1; D is uncertain. The CDR3 spans 10 residues. The V gene's germline CDR1 is DFQATT and CDR2 SNEGSKA (reference sequence). V lost 6 bases and J lost 7, with 9 bases in between. The CDR3 is CSAVRIEAFF. The CDR3 nucleotides read TGCAGTGCGGTCAGGATTGAAGCTTTCTTT.

The chain is built from TRBV7-9 and TRBJ1-1; possible D gene TRBD1, 5 bases. This CDR3 contains 15 residues. The V end lost 1 base, the J end lost 0 bases, and 9 bases lay between the germline ends. Germline V gene sequence: CDR1 SEHNR, CDR2 FQNEAQ (reference sequence). CDR3 protein: CASSLGGQLNTEAFF. For the CDR3, the DNA is TGTGCCAGCAGCTTAGGGGGCCAGCTGAACACTGAAGCTTTCTTT.

The chain joins TRBV2 to TRBJ2-7; a weak D match, TRBD1 (6 bases). The CDR3 is 12 residues long. V gave up 8 bases and J gave up 5 bases, with 13 bases separating them. Germline assignment: CDR1 SNHLY and CDR2 FYNNEI. This chain's CDR3 is CASSLTGNEQYF. CDR3 nucleotides: TGTGCCAGCTCTCTTACAGGGAACGAGCAGTACTTC.

J is TRBJ1-3 and V is TRBV5-1; D is possibly TRBD1 (6 bases). From germline, CDR1 is SGHRS and CDR2 YFSETQ. Trimming took off 4 bases at V and 2 bases at J, with 13 bases between the two ends. This CDR3 spans 15 amino acids. CDR3 residues: CASSPLPGAGNTIYF. Written as DNA, the CDR3 is TGCGCCAGCAGCCCCCTCCCAGGGGCTGGAAACACCATATATTTT.

V gene TRBV20-1 combines with J gene TRBJ2-5, with D perhaps TRBD2 (6 bases). V dropped 6 bases and J dropped 5 bases, with 10 bases sitting between them. From germline, CDR1 is DFQATT and CDR2 SNEGSKA (reference sequence). CDR3 length equals 11 residues. This CDR3 reads CSAGLAETQYF. The CDR3, as DNA: TGCAGTGCGGGTCTAGCGGAGACCCAGTACTTC.

The gene calls are TRBV5-1 and TRBJ1-1, with 8 bases matching TRBD1. The CDR3 runs 14 residues. Germline V gives CDR1 SGHRS, CDR2 YFSETQ. Trimming took 4 bases from V and 1 from J; bases not matched to a gene: 3. CDR3 amino acids: CASSPDRGNTEAFF. CDR3 sequence (DNA): TGCGCCAGCAGCCCCGACAGGGGGAACACTGAAGCTTTCTTT.

This clone was observed a few times. V usage is TRBV5-1 and J usage is TRBJ2-7; unclear D gene. The V gene's germline CDR1 is SGHRS and CDR2 YFSETQ. Trimming removed 4 bases at V and 2 bases at J, with 10 bases between. CDR3 length: 13 amino acids. The CDR3 loop is CASSTPGTYEQYF. CDR3 coding DNA: TGCGCCAGCAGCACTCCCGGTACCTACGAGCAGTACTTC.

The CDR3 reads CASSSKRGGPYEQYF. DNA of the CDR3: TGTGCCAGCAGTTCAAAGCGGGGGGGCCCCTACGAGCAGTACTTC. The V and J genes are TRBV27 and TRBJ2-7; 10 bases line up with TRBD2. The CDR3 is made up of 15 amino acids. Germline loops: CDR1 MNHEY, CDR2 SMNVEV (reference sequence). V shed 4 bases and J 2 bases; nucleotides not matched to a gene: 5.

The rearrangement links TRBV30 to TRBJ2-7; 9 bases map to TRBD2. V shed 3 bases and J 3 bases; nucleotides not matched to a gene: 6. Germline CDR1 is GTSNPN and CDR2 is SVGIG (reference sequence). CDR3 length equals 14 residues. The CDR3 DNA reads TGTGCCTGGAGCCCTAGCGGGGCCCTCTACGAGCAGTACTTC. This sequence encodes CAWSPSGALYEQYF.

Only a few counts were recorded for this clone. This chain joins TRBV28 and TRBJ2-5, with D tentatively TRBD2 (5 bases). CDR3 length equals 13 residues. Between the trimmed V and J ends, which lost 6 bases and 7 bases, there was a span of 15 bases. Looked up from germline, CDR1 is MDHEN and CDR2 is SYDVKM. The CDR3 reads CASRGRTLGTQYF. For the CDR3, the DNA is TGTGCCAGCAGGGGCAGGACTTTGGGGACCCAGTACTTC.

The chain uses TRBV7-9 and TRBJ1-2; TRBD1 matches 9 bases. The CDR3 spans 13 residues. The J segment lost 10 bases and the V segment lost 6 bases, leaving 9 bases of the junction unmatched. Germline assignment: CDR1 SEHNR and CDR2 FQNEAQ (reference sequence). The CDR3 sequence is CASRLGDREDYTF. DNA for the CDR3: TGTGCCAGCAGACTAGGGGACAGGGAGGACTACACCTTC.

This rearrangement joins TRBV25-1 to TRBJ2-7; D might be TRBD1 (5 bases). This CDR3 spans 14 amino acids. V dropped 6 bases and J dropped 0 bases, with 12 bases sitting between them. CDR1 and CDR2 (germline): MGHDK, SYGVNS. The CDR3 protein is CASSTTRGSYEQYF. CDR3 in DNA: TGTGCCAGCAGCACGACAAGGGGCTCCTACGAGCAGTACTTC.

This chain joins TRBV9 and TRBJ2-3; D is unclear. V was pared by 8 bases and J by 4 bases, with 5 bases between. Germline CDR1 reads SGDLS; CDR2 reads YYNGEE. There are 10 residues in the CDR3. CDR3 DNA sequence: TGTGCCAGGGCGGCAGATACGCAGTATTTT. Its protein product is CARAADTQYF.

This chain uses TRBV18 with TRBJ2-2, with D possibly TRBD2 on 6 matching bases. Germline CDR1 and CDR2: KGHSH and LQKENI. Deletions cut 5 bases from V and 1 base from J, with 11 bases between. CDR3 length: 15 residues. The CDR3 DNA reads TGTGCCAGCTCATCCGGGACTCGGAACACCGGGGAGCTGTTTTTT. The encoded protein is CASSSGTRNTGELFF.